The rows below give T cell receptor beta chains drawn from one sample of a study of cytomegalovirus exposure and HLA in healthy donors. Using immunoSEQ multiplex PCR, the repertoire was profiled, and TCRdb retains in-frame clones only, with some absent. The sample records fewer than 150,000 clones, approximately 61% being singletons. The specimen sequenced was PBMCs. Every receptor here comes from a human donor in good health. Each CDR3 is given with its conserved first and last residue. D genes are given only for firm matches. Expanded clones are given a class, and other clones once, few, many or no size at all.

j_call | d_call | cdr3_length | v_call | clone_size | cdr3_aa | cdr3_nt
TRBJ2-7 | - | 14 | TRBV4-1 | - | CASSQRTEGYEQYF | TGCGCCAGCAGCCAAAGAACGGAGGGCTACGAGCAGTACTTC
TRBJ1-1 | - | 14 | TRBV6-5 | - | CASSPGGPDGEAFF | TGTGCCAGCAGCCCGGGAGGGCCCGACGGTGAAGCTTTCTTT
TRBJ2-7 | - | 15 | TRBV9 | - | CASSRGIGSSYEQYF | TGTGCCAGCAGCCGAGGCATTGGAAGCTCCTACGAGCAGTACTTC
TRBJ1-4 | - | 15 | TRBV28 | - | CASSDSGATNEKLFF | TGTGCCAGCAGTGACTCAGGGGCAACTAATGAAAAACTGTTTTTT
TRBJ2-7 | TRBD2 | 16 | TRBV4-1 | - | CASSQGQGGSVDEQYF | TGCGCCAGCAGCCAAGGGCAGGGCGGGAGTGTAGACGAGCAGTACTTC
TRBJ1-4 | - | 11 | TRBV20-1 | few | CSASFNEKLFF | TGCAGTGCTTCCTTTAATGAAAAACTGTTTTTT
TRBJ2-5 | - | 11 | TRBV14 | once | CASSKAEIQYF | TGTGCCAGCAGCAAAGCGGAGATCCAGTACTTC
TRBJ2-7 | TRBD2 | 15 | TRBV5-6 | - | CASSLRFRLAGEQYF | TGTGCCAGCAGCTTGAGGTTTCGGCTAGCGGGCGAGCAGTACTTC
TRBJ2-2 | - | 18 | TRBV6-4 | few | CASSDSPPRGPLTGELFF | TGTGCCAGCAGTGACTCTCCCCCCAGAGGGCCGCTCACCGGGGAGCTGTTTTTT
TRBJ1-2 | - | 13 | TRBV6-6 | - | CASSPQGNYGYTF | TGTGCCAGCAGTCCACAGGGTAACTATGGCTACACCTTC
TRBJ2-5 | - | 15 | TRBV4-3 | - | CASSQDKLGHETQYF | TGCGCCAGCAGCCAAGATAAACTAGGTCACGAGACCCAGTACTTC
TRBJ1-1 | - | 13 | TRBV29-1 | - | CSVRRGMNTEAFF | TGCAGCGTTAGAAGGGGTATGAACACTGAAGCTTTCTTT
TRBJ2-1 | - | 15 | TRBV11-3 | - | CASSLGGWNYNEQFF | TGTGCCAGCAGCTTAGGCGGTTGGAACTACAATGAGCAGTTCTTC
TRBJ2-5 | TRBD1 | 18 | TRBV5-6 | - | CASRPASGGPDLQETQYF | TGTGCCAGCAGGCCAGCTTCAGGGGGCCCAGACCTTCAAGAGACCCAGTACTTC
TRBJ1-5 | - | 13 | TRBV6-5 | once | CASRHSLDQPQHF | TGTGCCAGCAGGCACAGCCTGGATCAGCCCCAGCATTTT
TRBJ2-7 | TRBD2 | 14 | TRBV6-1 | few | CASPVSGRAGEQYF | TGTGCCAGCCCCGTCAGCGGGAGGGCCGGCGAGCAGTACTTC
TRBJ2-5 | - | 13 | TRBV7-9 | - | CASSLYAAETQYF | TGTGCCAGCAGCTTATATGCCGCGGAGACCCAGTACTTC
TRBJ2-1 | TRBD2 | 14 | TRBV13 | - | CASRGGEDYNEQFF | TGTGCCAGCAGGGGGGGGGAAGACTACAATGAGCAGTTCTTC
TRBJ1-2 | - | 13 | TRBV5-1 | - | CASSLVGEYGYTF | TGCGCCAGCAGCTTGGTAGGAGAATATGGCTACACCTTC
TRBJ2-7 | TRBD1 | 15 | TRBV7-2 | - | CASSTGTGGSYEQYF | TGTGCCAGCAGTACCGGGACAGGGGGCTCCTACGAGCAGTACTTC
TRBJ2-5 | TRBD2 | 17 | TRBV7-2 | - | CASSPRWVAGGGETQYF | TGTGCCAGCAGCCCCCGTTGGGTAGCGGGAGGGGGGGAGACCCAGTACTTC
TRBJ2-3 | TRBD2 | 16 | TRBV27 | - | CASSVKLAGGPNTQYF | TGTGCCAGCAGTGTTAAACTAGCGGGAGGGCCGAATACGCAGTATTTT
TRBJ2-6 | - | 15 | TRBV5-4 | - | CASSLMSSGANVLTF | TGTGCCAGCAGCTTGATGAGCTCTGGGGCCAACGTCCTGACTTTC
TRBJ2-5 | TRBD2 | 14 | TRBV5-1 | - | CASSVGLAGETQYF | TGCGCCAGCAGCGTGGGACTAGCGGGAGAGACCCAGTACTTC
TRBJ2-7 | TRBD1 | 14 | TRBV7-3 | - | CASSPGQGTYEQYF | TGTGCCAGCAGCCCCGGACAGGGAACCTACGAGCAGTACTTC
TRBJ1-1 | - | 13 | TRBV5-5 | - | CASSSDTLSKAFF | TGTGCCAGCAGCTCGGACACACTGAGTAAAGCTTTCTTT
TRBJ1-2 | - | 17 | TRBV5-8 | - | CASSLDLLVGIGGGYTF | TGTGCCAGCAGCTTGGACCTTCTAGTGGGCATTGGGGGCGGCTACACCTTC
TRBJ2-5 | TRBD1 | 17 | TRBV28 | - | CASSSTTGGYYQETQYF | TGTGCCAGCAGTTCGACAACAGGGGGCTACTACCAAGAGACCCAGTACTTC
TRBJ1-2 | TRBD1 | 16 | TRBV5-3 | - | CARSAGTGLCLWCPTF | TGTGCCAGAAGCGCCGGGACAGGCCTTTGCCTATGGTGTCCCACCTTC
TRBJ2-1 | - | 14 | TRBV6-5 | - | CASSPRTVNNEQFF | TGTGCCAGCAGTCCTCGGACAGTAAACAATGAGCAGTTCTTC
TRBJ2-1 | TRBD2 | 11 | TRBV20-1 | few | CSARLASEQFF | TGCAGTGCAAGACTAGCGAGTGAGCAGTTCTTC
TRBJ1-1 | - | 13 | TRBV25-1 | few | CASSTPMNTEAFF | TGTGCCAGCAGTACGCCTATGAACACTGAAGCTTTCTTT
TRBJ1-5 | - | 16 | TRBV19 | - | CASSFSSQGLRQPQHF | TGTGCCAGTAGTTTCTCTTCACAGGGACTACGCCAGCCCCAGCATTTT
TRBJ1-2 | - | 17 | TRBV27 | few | CASSLSLADSLAYGYTF | TGTGCCAGCAGTTTATCCCTAGCGGACAGCCTGGCCTATGGCTACACCTTC
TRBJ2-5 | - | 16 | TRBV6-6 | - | CASSTSEDSLQETQYF | TGTGCCAGCAGTACTTCAGAGGACAGTCTTCAAGAGACCCAGTACTTC
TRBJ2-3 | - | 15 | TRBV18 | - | CASSPRTLGTDTQYF | TGTGCCAGCTCACCACGGACTTTGGGCACAGATACGCAGTATTTT
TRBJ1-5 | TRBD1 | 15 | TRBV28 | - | CASSPQTGGRQPQHF | TGTGCCAGCAGTCCCCAGACAGGGGGCCGCCAGCCCCAGCATTTT
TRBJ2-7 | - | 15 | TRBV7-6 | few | CASSQGGRGRYEQYF | TGTGCCAGCAGCCAGGGTGGCAGGGGGAGGTACGAGCAGTACTTC
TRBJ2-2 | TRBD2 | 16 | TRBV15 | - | CATSAGPRGGTGELFF | TGTGCCACCAGCGCTGGGCCCCGGGGGGGCACCGGGGAGCTGTTTTTT
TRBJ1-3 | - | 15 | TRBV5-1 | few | CASSLGGASGNTIYF | TGCGCCAGCAGCTTGGGCGGCGCCTCTGGAAACACCATATATTTT
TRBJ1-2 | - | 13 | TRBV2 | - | CASSENLQYGYTF | TGTGCCAGCAGTGAAAACCTGCAGTATGGCTACACCTTC
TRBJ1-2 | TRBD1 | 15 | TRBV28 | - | CASSRTGQGVGGYTF | TGTGCCAGCAGTCGCACGGGACAGGGGGTGGGAGGCTACACCTTC
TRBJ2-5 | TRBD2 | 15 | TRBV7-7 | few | CASSTGLAGRETQYF | TGTGCCAGCAGCACGGGACTAGCGGGAAGGGAGACCCAGTACTTC
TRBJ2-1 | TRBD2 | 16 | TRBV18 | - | CASSHPAGEAYNEQFF | TGTGCCAGCTCACACCCCGCGGGAGAAGCCTACAATGAGCAGTTCTTC
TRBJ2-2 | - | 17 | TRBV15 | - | CATSSGWGRGNTGELFF | TGTGCCACCAGCAGTGGTTGGGGGCGCGGTAACACCGGGGAGCTGTTTTTT
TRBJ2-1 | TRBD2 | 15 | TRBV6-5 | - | CASPGRTSGHDEQFF | TGTGCCAGCCCCGGGAGGACTAGCGGCCACGATGAGCAGTTCTTC